A few counts support the clone carrying this T cell receptor beta chain. The antigen is undetermined. This CDR3 comprises 14 residues. Germline assignment: CDR1 SGHRS and CDR2 YFSETQ. Trimming stripped 2 bases from V and 0 bases from J, with 5 bases between. This specimen belongs to a study of T cells in lung cancer brain metastases. In the study overall: A median around 47 weeks separated primary and brain metastasis sampling. Study-level points and caveats: The analysis could not control for preoperative corticosteroids affecting T cell infiltration in brain metastases. Few clones were shared between paired lesions (mean Morisita roughly 0.23); most were lesion-specific. Unique productive clones were significantly fewer in brain metastases: median around 1,500 versus 5,000.

The method was immunoSEQ multiplex PCR; TCRdb's version includes in-frame clones alone and lacks a portion of them. This sample yields about 3,200 clones, of which around 90% are seen a single time; approximately 3% belongs to the top ten. This chain links TRBV5-1 with TRBJ1-4; D unclear. Sequencing used tumor tissue from the primary lung tumor. The sequence came from a man in his 70s with non-small cell lung cancer. The CDR3 region has the DNA TGCGCCAGCAGCTTACGTTCAACTAATGAAAAACTGTTTTTT. Protein sequence: CASSLRSTNEKLFF.